Listed below are T cell receptor beta chains from one sample, sequenced in a study of shared clonotypes between healthy human individuals. Data came from immunoSEQ multiplex PCR; TCRdb stores just in-frame clones and leaves some out. The profile shows some 650,000 clones, about 97% of them singletons. Material: naive CD4+ T cells sorted from blood. These receptor sequences come from a woman in her thirties in good health. Both conserved end residues are part of each CDR3. The order of the fields is clone size, V gene, J gene, D gene, CDR3 DNA, CDR3 protein. A D gene is named only where the DNA matches it firmly. Rows may omit the clone size; those that give it use once, few, many or a size class.

clone size: -
V gene: TRBV5-1
J gene: TRBJ1-6
D gene: -
CDR3 DNA: TGCGCCAGCAGCTTGGTTCAAGGGCTAAATTCACCCCTCCACTTT
CDR3 protein: CASSLVQGLNSPLHF

clone size: -
V gene: TRBV10-1
J gene: TRBJ2-1
D gene: -
CDR3 DNA: TGCGCCAGCATTACGAAAAGACGGAAACCGGGCTCTGAGCAGTTCTTC
CDR3 protein: CASITKRRKPGSEQFF

clone size: -
V gene: TRBV23-1
J gene: TRBJ2-1
D gene: -
CDR3 DNA: TGCGCCAGCAGTCAAATTTTAGGGGCAGGCATCTACAATGAGCAGTTCTTC
CDR3 protein: CASSQILGAGIYNEQFF

clone size: -
V gene: TRBV5-1
J gene: TRBJ1-5
D gene: -
CDR3 DNA: TGCGCCAGCAGCTCAGGGGATAGCAATCAGCCCCAGCATTTT
CDR3 protein: CASSSGDSNQPQHF

clone size: -
V gene: TRBV11-3
J gene: TRBJ2-2
D gene: -
CDR3 DNA: TGTGCCAGCACCCTGTTGAGGGAGTTCACCGGGGAGCTGTTTTTT
CDR3 protein: CASTLLREFTGELFF

clone size: -
V gene: TRBV5-4
J gene: TRBJ1-4
D gene: -
CDR3 DNA: TGTGCCAGCAGCTTGGGCAATGGCCCTGCAACTAATGAAAAACTGTTTTTT
CDR3 protein: CASSLGNGPATNEKLFF

clone size: -
V gene: TRBV28
J gene: TRBJ1-2
D gene: -
CDR3 DNA: TGTGCCAGCAGTAGCGGACCAGGCGGCTACACCTTC
CDR3 protein: CASSSGPGGYTF

clone size: once
V gene: TRBV6-5
J gene: TRBJ1-2
D gene: -
CDR3 DNA: TGTGCCAGCAGATCTTGGGAGGGGGAAGTCTACACCTTC
CDR3 protein: CASRSWEGEVYTF

clone size: -
V gene: TRBV28
J gene: TRBJ1-1
D gene: -
CDR3 DNA: TGTGCCAGCAGTGGGGCGATCGAAATCACTGAAGCTTTCTTT
CDR3 protein: CASSGAIEITEAFF

clone size: -
V gene: TRBV27
J gene: TRBJ2-3
D gene: TRBD2
CDR3 DNA: TGTGCCAGCAGTTTTAGCGGGAGAAAAGATACGCAGTATTTT
CDR3 protein: CASSFSGRKDTQYF

clone size: few
V gene: TRBV28
J gene: TRBJ1-1
D gene: -
CDR3 DNA: TGTGCCAGGAGACAGAGGATGAACACTGAAGCTTTCTTT
CDR3 protein: CARRQRMNTEAFF

clone size: -
V gene: TRBV10-3
J gene: TRBJ1-1
D gene: -
CDR3 DNA: TGTGCCATCAGTGCACTCTCCAGGGTGAACACTGAAGCTTTCTTT
CDR3 protein: CAISALSRVNTEAFF

clone size: -
V gene: TRBV19
J gene: TRBJ2-1
D gene: -
CDR3 DNA: TGTGCCAGTAGTATAACTGAGGGCTACAATGAGCAGTTCTTC
CDR3 protein: CASSITEGYNEQFF

clone size: -
V gene: TRBV28
J gene: TRBJ1-4
D gene: -
CDR3 DNA: TGTGCCAGCAGTGGGGACGGTGTGAGTGAAAAACTGTTTTTT
CDR3 protein: CASSGDGVSEKLFF

clone size: once
V gene: TRBV19
J gene: TRBJ1-3
D gene: -
CDR3 DNA: TGTGCCAGTAGTAACGGGGACTCTGGAAACACCATATATTTT
CDR3 protein: CASSNGDSGNTIYF

clone size: -
V gene: TRBV28
J gene: TRBJ2-7
D gene: TRBD1
CDR3 DNA: TGTGCCAGCAGGGGACAGGGGCCCTACGAGCAGTACTTC
CDR3 protein: CASRGQGPYEQYF

clone size: -
V gene: TRBV5-4
J gene: TRBJ1-1
D gene: -
CDR3 DNA: TGTGCCAGCAGCTTGCTTGGGGGAAGAATGAACACTGAAGCTTTCTTT
CDR3 protein: CASSLLGGRMNTEAFF

clone size: -
V gene: TRBV19
J gene: TRBJ1-3
D gene: TRBD1
CDR3 DNA: TGTGCCAGTAGTATCCCCAGGGGGCTCTCTGGAAACACCATATATTTT
CDR3 protein: CASSIPRGLSGNTIYF

clone size: few
V gene: TRBV28
J gene: TRBJ2-2
D gene: -
CDR3 DNA: TGTGCCAGCAGTTTACGGTACACCGGGGAGCTGTTTTTT
CDR3 protein: CASSLRYTGELFF

clone size: -
V gene: TRBV5-4
J gene: TRBJ1-4
D gene: TRBD1
CDR3 DNA: TGTGCCAGCAGCTGGGGTGGGACAGGCCAAAGGGCAAAACTGTTTTTT
CDR3 protein: CASSWGGTGQRAKLFF

clone size: -
V gene: TRBV28
J gene: TRBJ2-7
D gene: -
CDR3 DNA: TGTGCCAGTCGGACAGCGAATTCCTACGAGCAGTACTTC
CDR3 protein: CASRTANSYEQYF

clone size: -
V gene: TRBV19
J gene: TRBJ2-1
D gene: TRBD2
CDR3 DNA: TGTGCCAGTAAATCGGGGGGAGGATCCTACAATGAGCAGTTCTTC
CDR3 protein: CASKSGGGSYNEQFF

clone size: -
V gene: TRBV7-9
J gene: TRBJ2-7
D gene: -
CDR3 DNA: TGTGCCAGCAGCCCACAGGGCGGCGAGCAGTACTTC
CDR3 protein: CASSPQGGEQYF

clone size: -
V gene: TRBV5-1
J gene: TRBJ2-3
D gene: TRBD1
CDR3 DNA: TGCGCCAGCAGCTCCGGACAGGGGGCAGATACGCAGTATTTT
CDR3 protein: CASSSGQGADTQYF

clone size: -
V gene: TRBV5-6
J gene: TRBJ2-6
D gene: -
CDR3 DNA: TGTGCCAGCAGCTCGTACAGTTCTGGGGCCAACGTCCTGACTTTC
CDR3 protein: CASSSYSSGANVLTF

clone size: -
V gene: TRBV30
J gene: TRBJ2-7
D gene: -
CDR3 DNA: TGTGCCTGGACCGAAGCCCCAAGCTCCTACGAGCAGTACTTC
CDR3 protein: CAWTEAPSSYEQYF

clone size: -
V gene: TRBV27
J gene: TRBJ2-5
D gene: TRBD2
CDR3 DNA: TGTGCCAGCAGTTTAAGGGGTGGACTAGCGGATCAAGAGACCCAGTACTTC
CDR3 protein: CASSLRGGLADQETQYF

clone size: -
V gene: TRBV4-2
J gene: TRBJ2-7
D gene: TRBD2
CDR3 DNA: TGTGCCAGCAGCCAAGGAGCTAGCGGGAGGGGGCTGTACGAGCAGTACTTC
CDR3 protein: CASSQGASGRGLYEQYF

clone size: -
V gene: TRBV19
J gene: TRBJ2-3
D gene: TRBD1
CDR3 DNA: TGTGCCAGTAAGGCCCAGGGGGTCACAGATACGCAGTATTTT
CDR3 protein: CASKAQGVTDTQYF

clone size: -
V gene: TRBV9
J gene: TRBJ2-3
D gene: TRBD2
CDR3 DNA: TGTGCCAGCAGCGTACTAGCGGGGGCAGATACGCAGTATTTT
CDR3 protein: CASSVLAGADTQYF

clone size: -
V gene: TRBV5-1
J gene: TRBJ2-7
D gene: TRBD1
CDR3 DNA: TGCGCCAGCAGTCCGGACAGGGGATACGAGCAGTACTTC
CDR3 protein: CASSPDRGYEQYF

clone size: -
V gene: TRBV7-6
J gene: TRBJ1-2
D gene: TRBD1
CDR3 DNA: TGTGCCAGCAGCTTAGCGACAGGGGCAGACTATGGCTACACCTTC
CDR3 protein: CASSLATGADYGYTF

clone size: -
V gene: TRBV30
J gene: TRBJ2-1
D gene: -
CDR3 DNA: TGTGCCTGGACAAGTGGGAACTACAATGAGCAGTTCTTC
CDR3 protein: CAWTSGNYNEQFF

clone size: -
V gene: TRBV6-5
J gene: TRBJ2-1
D gene: -
CDR3 DNA: TGTGCCAGCAGTTACGCCCGAGGACAGTGGATGAGTGAGCAGTTCTTC
CDR3 protein: CASSYARGQWMSEQFF

clone size: -
V gene: TRBV28
J gene: TRBJ2-3
D gene: TRBD2
CDR3 DNA: TGTGCCAGCAGTTTAGAGGAGGGGCTAGCGGGAGGCAGGGATACGCAGTATTTT
CDR3 protein: CASSLEEGLAGGRDTQYF

clone size: -
V gene: TRBV7-9
J gene: TRBJ2-3
D gene: TRBD2
CDR3 DNA: TGTGCCAGCAGCTTAAGGTGGACGGGACTAGCGAAGGGGGGAGATACGCAGTATTTT
CDR3 protein: CASSLRWTGLAKGGDTQYF

clone size: -
V gene: TRBV4-1
J gene: TRBJ2-3
D gene: TRBD2
CDR3 DNA: TGCGCCAGCAGCCTCGGGGGGGGAGCAGATACGCAGTATTTT
CDR3 protein: CASSLGGGADTQYF

clone size: -
V gene: TRBV19
J gene: TRBJ2-7
D gene: TRBD1
CDR3 DNA: TGTGCCAGTAGTGGACAGGTGGACTCCTACGAGCAGTACTTC
CDR3 protein: CASSGQVDSYEQYF

clone size: -
V gene: TRBV6-6
J gene: TRBJ1-5
D gene: -
CDR3 DNA: TGTGCCAGCAGTTACTCGAAGGATCAGCCCCAGCATTTT
CDR3 protein: CASSYSKDQPQHF

clone size: -
V gene: TRBV28
J gene: TRBJ1-5
D gene: TRBD1
CDR3 DNA: TGTGCCAGCAGTTCGGGACAGTCTCATCAGCCCCAGCATTTT
CDR3 protein: CASSSGQSHQPQHF

clone size: -
V gene: TRBV28
J gene: TRBJ1-3
D gene: TRBD1
CDR3 DNA: TGTGCCAGCAGCCCTGGACAGGGCGGAAACACCATATATTTT
CDR3 protein: CASSPGQGGNTIYF